This T cell receptor (beta chain) was documented in a study of blood T cells in healthy people across ages. This CDR3 region has 15 residues. Germline lookup yields CDR1 MGHDK and CDR2 SYGVNS. Findings of the study overall: Diversity figures derived from one million T cells were judged to underestimate the true value.

A J-beta primer mix and a sample-barcoded 5' primer were used in a second PCR of roughly 6 to 11 cycles. TCRdb re-called the 5' RACE reads with MiXCR, one entry per CDR3 protein. The data contain 1.5 million to 2 million distinct CDR3 sequences, under 30% of them seen just once; the ten biggest clones take up around 7.7%. A word on this clonotype: The antigen remains undetermined. Germline is not matched at one junction end, which may reflect a read error.

Each individual donor underwent a draw of roughly 10 milliliters of peripheral blood. At least 6 micrograms of total RNA were extracted per sample. The sample taken for sequencing was blood. The sequence derives from a young woman in good health. The V and J genes are TRBV25-1 and TRBJ1-2, with a possible D match to TRBD1 (6 bases). CDR3 coding DNA: TGTGCCGGCAGTGGGGCCGAGGGGGGGACCCATGGCTACACCTTC. It codes for CAGSGAEGGTHGYTF.